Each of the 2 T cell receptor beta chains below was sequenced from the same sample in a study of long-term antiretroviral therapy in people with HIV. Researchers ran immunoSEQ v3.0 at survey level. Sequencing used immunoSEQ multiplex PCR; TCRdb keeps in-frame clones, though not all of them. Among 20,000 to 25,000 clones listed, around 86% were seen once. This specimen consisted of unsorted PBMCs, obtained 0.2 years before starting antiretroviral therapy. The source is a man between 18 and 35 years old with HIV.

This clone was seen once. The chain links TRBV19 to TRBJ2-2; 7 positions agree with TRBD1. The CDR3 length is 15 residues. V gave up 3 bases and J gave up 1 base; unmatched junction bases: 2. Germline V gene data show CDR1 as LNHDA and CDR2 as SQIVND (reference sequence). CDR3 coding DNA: TGTGCCAGTAGTATCGACAGGGAGAACACCGGGGAGCTGTTTTTT. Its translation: CASSIDRENTGELFF.

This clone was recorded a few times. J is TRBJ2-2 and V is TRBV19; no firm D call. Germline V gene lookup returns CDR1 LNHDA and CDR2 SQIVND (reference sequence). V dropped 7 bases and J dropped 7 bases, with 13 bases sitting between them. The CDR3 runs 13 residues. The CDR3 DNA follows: TGTGCCAGTAATTCGATTCTGGGCGGGGAGCTGTTTTTT. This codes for CASNSILGGELFF.